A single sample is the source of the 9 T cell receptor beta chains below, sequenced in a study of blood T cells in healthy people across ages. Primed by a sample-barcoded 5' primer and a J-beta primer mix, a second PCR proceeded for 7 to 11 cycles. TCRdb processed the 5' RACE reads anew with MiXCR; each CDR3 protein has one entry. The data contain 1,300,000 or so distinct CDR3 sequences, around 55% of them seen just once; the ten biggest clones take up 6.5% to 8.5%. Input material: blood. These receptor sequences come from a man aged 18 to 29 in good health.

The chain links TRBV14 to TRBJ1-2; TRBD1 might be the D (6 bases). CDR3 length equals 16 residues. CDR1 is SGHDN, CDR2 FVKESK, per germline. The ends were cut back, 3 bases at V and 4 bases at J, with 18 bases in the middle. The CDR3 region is CASSHRQGTMAYGYTF. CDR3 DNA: TGTGCCAGCAGCCATCGTCAGGGGACCATGGCCTATGGCTACACCTTC.

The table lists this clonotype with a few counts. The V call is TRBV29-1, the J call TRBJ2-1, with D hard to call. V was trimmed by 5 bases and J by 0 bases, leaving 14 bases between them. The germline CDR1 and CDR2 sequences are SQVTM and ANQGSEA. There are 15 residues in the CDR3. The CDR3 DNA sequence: TGCAGCGTTTCGTTGGGATTCCGCTCCTACAATGAGCAGTTCTTC. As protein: CSVSLGFRSYNEQFF.

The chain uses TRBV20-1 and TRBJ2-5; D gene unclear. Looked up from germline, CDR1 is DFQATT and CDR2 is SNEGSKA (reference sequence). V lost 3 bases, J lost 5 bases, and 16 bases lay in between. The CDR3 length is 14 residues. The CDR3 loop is CSASFSPSGETQYF. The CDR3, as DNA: TGCAGTGCTAGTTTCAGCCCCAGTGGGGAGACCCAGTACTTC.

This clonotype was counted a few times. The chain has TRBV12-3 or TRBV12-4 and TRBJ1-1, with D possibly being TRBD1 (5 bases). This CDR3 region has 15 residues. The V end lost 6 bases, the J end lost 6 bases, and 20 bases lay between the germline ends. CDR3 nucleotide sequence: TGTGCCAGCAGCCCTAGACAGTTTGGTGTTTCTGAAGCTTTCTTT. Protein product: CASSPRQFGVSEAFF.

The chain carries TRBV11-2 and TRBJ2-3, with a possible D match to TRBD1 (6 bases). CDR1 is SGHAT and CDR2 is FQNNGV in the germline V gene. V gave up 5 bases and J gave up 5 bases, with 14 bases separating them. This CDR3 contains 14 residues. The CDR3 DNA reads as TGTGCCAGCAGCCGGCGTACAGGGTTAGATACGCAGTATTTT. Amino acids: CASSRRTGLDTQYF.

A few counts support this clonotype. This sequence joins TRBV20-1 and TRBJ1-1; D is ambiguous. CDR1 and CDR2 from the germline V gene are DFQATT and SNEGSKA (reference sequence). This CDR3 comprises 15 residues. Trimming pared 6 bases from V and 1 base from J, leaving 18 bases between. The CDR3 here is CSAPTSGGWNTEAFF. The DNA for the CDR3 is TGCAGTGCCCCTACCTCCGGAGGGTGGAACACTGAAGCTTTCTTT.

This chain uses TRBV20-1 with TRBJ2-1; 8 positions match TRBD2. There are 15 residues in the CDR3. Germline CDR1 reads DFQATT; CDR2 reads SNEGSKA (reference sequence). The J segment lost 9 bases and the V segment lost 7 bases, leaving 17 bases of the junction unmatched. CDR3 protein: CSGGSGTYLVGEQFF. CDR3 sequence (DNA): TGCAGTGGTGGTAGCGGGACTTATTTAGTGGGTGAGCAGTTCTTC.

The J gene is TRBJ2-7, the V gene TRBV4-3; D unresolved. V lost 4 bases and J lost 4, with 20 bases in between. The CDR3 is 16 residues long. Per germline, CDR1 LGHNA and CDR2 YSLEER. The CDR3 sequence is CASSLSRAAFSYEQYF. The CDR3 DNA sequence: TGCGCCAGCAGCCTCTCCAGAGCAGCTTTTTCTTACGAGCAGTACTTC.

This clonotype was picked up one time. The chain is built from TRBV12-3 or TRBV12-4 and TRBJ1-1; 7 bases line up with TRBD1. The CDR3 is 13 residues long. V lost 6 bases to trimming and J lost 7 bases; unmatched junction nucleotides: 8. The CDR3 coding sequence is TGTGCCAGCAGAGTGACAGGGCCGGGTGAAGCTTTCTTT. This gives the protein CASRVTGPGEAFF.